This T cell receptor (beta chain) appears in the sequencing data of a study of T cell responses to AZD1222 COVID-19 vaccine. The table came from immunoSEQ multiplex PCR; TCRdb's copy has only in-frame clones and leaves some out. The sample has about 120,000 clones, 70% to 90% seen once. V was trimmed by 3 bases and J by 2 bases, leaving 13 bases between them. From germline, CDR1 is KGHSH and CDR2 LQKENI. The length of the CDR3 is 15 residues. The source of this sequence is an adult in good health. The sample in question was peripheral blood, obtained on day 0 of AZD1222 vaccination. The chain links TRBV18 to TRBJ2-5, with D possibly being TRBD1 (5 bases). The CDR3 spells CASSPSTVAQETQYF. The CDR3 nucleotides are TGTGCCAGCTCACCCTCGACAGTAGCACAAGAGACCCAGTACTTC.